Listed below are T cell receptor beta chains from one sample, sequenced in a study of shared clonotypes between healthy human individuals. The method was immunoSEQ multiplex PCR; TCRdb's version includes in-frame clones alone and lacks a portion of them. The table records fewer than 550,000 clones, about three quarters of them present only once. Sample: PBMCs. The origin of the receptors is a woman aged 40 to 50 in good health. Some clones in this sample may be carry-over from other donors' samples. The CDR3 runs from the conserved cysteine through the conserved F or W. A D gene is named only where the DNA matches it firmly. The listing skips clone size in some rows; elsewhere it reads once, few, many or a size class.

J gene	V gene	clone size	D gene	CDR3 DNA	CDR3 protein
TRBJ1-1	TRBV28	-	TRBD1	TGTGCCAGCATAATCGACAGGGGGCTATTGAACACTGAAGCTTTCTTT	CASIIDRGLLNTEAFF
TRBJ2-1	TRBV30	-	TRBD2	TGTGCCTGGAGTGTAGGACTAGCCGGGGAGCAGTTCTTC	CAWSVGLAGEQFF
TRBJ1-1	TRBV7-2	-	-	TGTGCCAGCAGCTTAATTGCACTGGACGGCAGATCGGGGACTGAAGCTTTCTTT	CASSLIALDGRSGTEAFF
TRBJ1-2	TRBV28	-	TRBD1	TGTGCCAGCAGTCGGGACAGTAACTATGGCTACACCTTC	CASSRDSNYGYTF
TRBJ2-3	TRBV7-3	-	-	TGTGCCAGCAGCTTAAATGGCGGATCTCGAGATACGCAGTATTTT	CASSLNGGSRDTQYF
TRBJ2-7	TRBV19	-	-	TGTGCCAGTAGTATGGGCAGGGATTACGAGCAGTACTTC	CASSMGRDYEQYF
TRBJ2-7	TRBV18	-	TRBD2	TGTGCCAGCTCACCATCTAGCGGGAGAAAAGTCGACGAGCAGTACTTC	CASSPSSGRKVDEQYF
TRBJ2-3	TRBV7-3	-	-	TGTGCCAGCAGCTTGGCGGGAAGCACAGATACGCAGTATTTT	CASSLAGSTDTQYF
TRBJ1-5	TRBV6-5	-	-	TGTGCCAGCCGGGGGTATAGCAATCAGCCCCAGCATTTT	CASRGYSNQPQHF
TRBJ2-1	TRBV11-2	-	-	TGTGCCAGCAGCTTCGGGACGACGTCCTACAATGAGCAGTTCTTC	CASSFGTTSYNEQFF
TRBJ2-5	TRBV6-5	once	TRBD2	TGTGCCAGCAGCCCCCTGGGGGGGGAGTGGGAGACCCAGTACTTC	CASSPLGGEWETQYF
TRBJ2-7	TRBV7-9	-	TRBD2	TGTGCCAGCAGCTTAGACGGACTAGCGGGAGGTCCAACCTACGAGCAGTACTTC	CASSLDGLAGGPTYEQYF
TRBJ2-2	TRBV5-4	few	-	TGTGCCAGTAGCTTGGGCACAATCGGAACTTTTAACACCGGGGAGCTGTTTTTT	CASSLGTIGTFNTGELFF
TRBJ2-2	TRBV7-9	-	-	TGTGCCAGCAGCGCTCCGTCGACAGACACCGGGGAGCTGTTTTTT	CASSAPSTDTGELFF
TRBJ2-1	TRBV9	-	TRBD2	TGTGCCAGCAGGGGTAGCGGGGGCTCCTACAATGAGCAGTTCTTC	CASRGSGGSYNEQFF
TRBJ2-3	TRBV27	-	-	TGTGCCAGCAGTCTGGAGGGGGGACAGTTCACAGATACGCAGTATTTT	CASSLEGGQFTDTQYF
TRBJ2-3	TRBV9	-	-	TGTGCCAGCAGCGTCAGGGGCGTCACAGATACGCAGTATTTT	CASSVRGVTDTQYF
TRBJ2-1	TRBV5-1	-	TRBD1	TGCGCCAGCAGCTTGAGGACAGGGACGCTCAATGAGCAGTTCTTC	CASSLRTGTLNEQFF
TRBJ2-1	TRBV7-6	once	TRBD2	TGTGCCAGCAGCTCCGGACTCGGGGGGAATGAGCAGTTCTTC	CASSSGLGGNEQFF
TRBJ1-3	TRBV30	few	-	TGTGCCTGGAGCCGAAGGGGGTTAGCTGGAAACACCATATATTTT	CAWSRRGLAGNTIYF
TRBJ2-7	TRBV6-1	-	-	TGTGCCAGCAGTGAACTGTGGGGCAAATACGAGCAGTACTTC	CASSELWGKYEQYF
TRBJ2-1	TRBV5-1	-	TRBD2	TGCGCCAGCAGTTTGGCTGGGACTAGCGGGAGGGCCTCCAATGAGCAGTTCTTC	CASSLAGTSGRASNEQFF
TRBJ1-1	TRBV23-1	-	-	TGCGCCAGCCTTACCCGAAAAGGGAGGACTGAAGCTTTCTTT	CASLTRKGRTEAFF
TRBJ2-5	TRBV25-1	-	-	TGTGCCAGCAGTCTGACCGGGACGGTACAAGAGACCCAGTACTTC	CASSLTGTVQETQYF
TRBJ2-7	TRBV2	-	-	TGTGCCAGCACCGGAGTAGGGATTAGCGAGCAGTACTTC	CASTGVGISEQYF
TRBJ1-5	TRBV15	-	-	TGTGCCACCAGCAGAGATTTGGGGTACAATCAGCCCCAGCATTTT	CATSRDLGYNQPQHF
TRBJ1-5	TRBV10-3	-	TRBD1	TGTGCCATCAGTTGGACAGGGGGGAATCAGCCCCAGCATTTT	CAISWTGGNQPQHF
TRBJ2-1	TRBV15	once	-	TGTGCCACCAGCAGGGGTTACGTTGAGCAGTTCTTC	CATSRGYVEQFF
TRBJ2-1	TRBV7-3	-	-	TGTGCCAGCAGCCGAACACCGTACAATGAGCAGTTCTTC	CASSRTPYNEQFF
TRBJ2-1	TRBV27	-	TRBD2	TGTGCCAGCAGCCGACAACCTAGCGGGAGTGGTGAGCAGTTCTTC	CASSRQPSGSGEQFF
TRBJ1-2	TRBV4-3	-	-	TGCGCCAGCAGCCGCTCCGAGTGGGCCCCGCAGGATGGCTACACCTTC	CASSRSEWAPQDGYTF
TRBJ2-4	TRBV9	-	-	TGTGCCAGCAGCGTAGGCGAGGGTGGACTAGCCAAAAACATTCAGTACTTC	CASSVGEGGLAKNIQYF
TRBJ2-2	TRBV7-2	few	TRBD2	TGTGCCAGCAGCCCCCAGGCGGGAGGAAGCGCCGGGGAGCTGTTTTTT	CASSPQAGGSAGELFF
TRBJ2-7	TRBV2	-	-	TGTGCCAGCAGTGAAAATCCTAGCTCGTACGAGCAGTACTTC	CASSENPSSYEQYF
TRBJ2-2	TRBV29-1	-	TRBD2	TGCAGCGTTGGGGGGGGGACCGGGGAGCTGTTTTTT	CSVGGGTGELFF
TRBJ2-1	TRBV7-3	-	TRBD1	TGTGCCAGCAGCCCGGGACAGGGTGTAAATGAGCAGTTCTTC	CASSPGQGVNEQFF
TRBJ1-1	TRBV6-1	few	-	TGTGCCAGCAGACCCCCGGGCGACAGGAGAGCTTTCTTT	CASRPPGDRRAFF
TRBJ1-4	TRBV19	-	-	TGTGCCAGTAGCCCTTGGGAGCAGGCAAATGAAAAACTGTTTTTT	CASSPWEQANEKLFF
TRBJ1-3	TRBV30	-	-	TGTGCCTGGGGCCATCGGGGCTCGGGGGCCTCTGGAAACACCATATATTTT	CAWGHRGSGASGNTIYF
TRBJ2-5	TRBV6-4	-	-	TGTGCCAGCAGTGAGGAGAATGGGGAGACCCAGTACTTC	CASSEENGETQYF
TRBJ1-5	TRBV7-2	-	TRBD1	TGTGCCAGCAGCCCCAGAGGACAGGGGGGGGCGACCCAGCATTTT	CASSPRGQGGATQHF
TRBJ2-2	TRBV28	-	-	TGTGCCAGCAGTTCCCCGGGTAGCGGGAACACCGGGGAGCTGTTTTTT	CASSSPGSGNTGELFF
TRBJ2-7	TRBV7-3	-	-	TGTGCCAGCAGCTTAACAGGAGGGGACGAGCAGTACTTC	CASSLTGGDEQYF
TRBJ2-1	TRBV7-3	-	TRBD2	TGTGCCAGCAGCTATACTAGCGGGAAGACCAGCCCAACGGGGAATGAGCAGTTCTTC	CASSYTSGKTSPTGNEQFF